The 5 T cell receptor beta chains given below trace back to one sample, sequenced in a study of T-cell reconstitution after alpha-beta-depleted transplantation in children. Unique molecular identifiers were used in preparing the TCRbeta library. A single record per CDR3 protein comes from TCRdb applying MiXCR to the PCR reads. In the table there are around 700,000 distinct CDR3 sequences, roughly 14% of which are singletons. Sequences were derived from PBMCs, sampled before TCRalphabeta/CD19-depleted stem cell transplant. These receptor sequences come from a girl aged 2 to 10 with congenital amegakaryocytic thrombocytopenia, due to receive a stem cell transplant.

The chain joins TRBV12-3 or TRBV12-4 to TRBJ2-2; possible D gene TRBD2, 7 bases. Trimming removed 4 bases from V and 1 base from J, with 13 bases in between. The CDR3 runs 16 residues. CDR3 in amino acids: CASSWGGALNTGELFF. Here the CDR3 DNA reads TGTGCCAGCAGTTGGGGGGGGGCTTTGAACACCGGGGAGCTGTTTTTT.

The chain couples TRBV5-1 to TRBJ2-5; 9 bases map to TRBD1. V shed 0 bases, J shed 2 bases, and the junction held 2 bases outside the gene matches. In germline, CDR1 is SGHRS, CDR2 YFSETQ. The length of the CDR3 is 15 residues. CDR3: CASSLGDREQETQYF. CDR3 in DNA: TGCGCCAGCAGCTTGGGGGACAGGGAACAAGAGACCCAGTACTTC.

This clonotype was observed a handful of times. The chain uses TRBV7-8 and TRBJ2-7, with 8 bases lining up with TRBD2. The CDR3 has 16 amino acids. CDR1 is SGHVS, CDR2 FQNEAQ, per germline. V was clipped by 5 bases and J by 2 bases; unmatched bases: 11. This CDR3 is CASSLEPGLGAYEQYF. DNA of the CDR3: TGTGCCAGCAGCCTAGAACCGGGACTAGGTGCCTACGAGCAGTACTTC.

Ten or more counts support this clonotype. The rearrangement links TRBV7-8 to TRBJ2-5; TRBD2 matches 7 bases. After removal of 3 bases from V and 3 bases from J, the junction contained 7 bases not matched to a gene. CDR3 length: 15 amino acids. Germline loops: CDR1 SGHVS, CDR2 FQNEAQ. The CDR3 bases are TGTGCCAGCAGCTTCCGGGACTATGAAGAAGAGACCCAGTACTTC. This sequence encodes CASSFRDYEEETQYF.

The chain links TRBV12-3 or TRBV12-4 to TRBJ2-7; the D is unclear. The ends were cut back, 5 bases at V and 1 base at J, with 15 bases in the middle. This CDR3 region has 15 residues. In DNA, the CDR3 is TGTGCCAGCAGTATTGGCATAACAATGTCCTACGAGCAGTACTTC. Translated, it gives CASSIGITMSYEQYF.